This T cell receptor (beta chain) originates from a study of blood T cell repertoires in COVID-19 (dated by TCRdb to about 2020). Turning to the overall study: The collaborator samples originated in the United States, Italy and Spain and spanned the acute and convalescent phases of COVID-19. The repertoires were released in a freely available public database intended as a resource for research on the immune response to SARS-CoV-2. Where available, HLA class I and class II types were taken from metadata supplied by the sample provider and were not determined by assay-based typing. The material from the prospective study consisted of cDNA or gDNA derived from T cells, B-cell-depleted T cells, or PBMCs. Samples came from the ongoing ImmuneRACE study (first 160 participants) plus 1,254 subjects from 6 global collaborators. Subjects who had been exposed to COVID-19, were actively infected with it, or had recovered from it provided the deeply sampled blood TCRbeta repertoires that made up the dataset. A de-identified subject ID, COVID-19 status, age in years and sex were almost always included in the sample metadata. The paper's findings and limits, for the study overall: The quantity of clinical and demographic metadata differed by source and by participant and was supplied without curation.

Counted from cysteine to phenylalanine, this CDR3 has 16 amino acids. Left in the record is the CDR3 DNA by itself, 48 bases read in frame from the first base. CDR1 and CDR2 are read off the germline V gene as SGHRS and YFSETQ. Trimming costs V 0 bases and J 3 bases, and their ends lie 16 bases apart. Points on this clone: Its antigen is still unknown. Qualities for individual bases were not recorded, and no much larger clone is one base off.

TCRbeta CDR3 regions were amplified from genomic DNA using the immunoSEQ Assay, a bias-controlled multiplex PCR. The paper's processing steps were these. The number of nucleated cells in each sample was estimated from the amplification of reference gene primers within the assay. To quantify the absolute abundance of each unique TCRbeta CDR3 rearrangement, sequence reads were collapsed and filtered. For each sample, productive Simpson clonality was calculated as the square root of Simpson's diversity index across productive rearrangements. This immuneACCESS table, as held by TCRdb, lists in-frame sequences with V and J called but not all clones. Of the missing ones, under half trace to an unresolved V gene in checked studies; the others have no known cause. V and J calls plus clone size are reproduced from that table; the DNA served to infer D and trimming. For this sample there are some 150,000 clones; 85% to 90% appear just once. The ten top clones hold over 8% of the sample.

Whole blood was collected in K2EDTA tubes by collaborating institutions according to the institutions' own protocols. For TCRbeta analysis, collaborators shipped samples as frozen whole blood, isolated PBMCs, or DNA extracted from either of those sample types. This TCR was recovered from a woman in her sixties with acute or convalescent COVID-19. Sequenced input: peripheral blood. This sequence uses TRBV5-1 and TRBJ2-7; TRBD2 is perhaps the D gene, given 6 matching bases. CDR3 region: CASSLGGATAVYEQYF. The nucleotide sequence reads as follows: TGCGCCAGCAGCTTGGGCGGGGCCACGGCGGTCTACGAGCAGTACTTC.